These 31 T cell receptor beta chains were sequenced from one sample in a study of T cells in tumors after PD-1 blockade. Repertoires were generated with immunoSEQ multiplex PCR, while TCRdb's copy carries only in-frame clones and drops some. Of fewer than 15,000 clones in the sample, roughly three fifths are singletons; the top ten hold less than 30%. Sample: tumor tissue, taken before anti-PD-1 treatment. These receptor sequences come from a human donor with cutaneous squamous cell carcinoma.

The V call is TRBV11-3, the J call TRBJ2-5, with unresolved D. The CDR3 totals 15 residues. Between the trimmed V and J ends, which lost 3 bases and 0 bases, there was a span of 11 bases. The V gene's germline CDR1 is SGHNT and CDR2 YENEEA. CDR3 residues: CASSFRNSYQETQYF. The CDR3 nucleotides are TGTGCCAGCAGCTTCCGGAATTCTTACCAAGAGACCCAGTACTTC.

The V gene is TRBV4-2, the J gene TRBJ2-3; 8 nucleotides align to TRBD2. V gave up 3 bases and J gave up 6 bases; unmatched junction bases: 11. The CDR3 spans 16 residues. CDR1 and CDR2 from the germline V gene are LGHNA and YNFKEQ. CDR3 DNA: TGTGCCAGCAGCCACGGTAGCGGGGTAGAGGGGGATACGCAGTATTTT. It translates to CASSHGSGVEGDTQYF.

The chain recombines TRBV4-1 with TRBJ2-5; D is unresolved. Per germline, CDR1 MGHRA and CDR2 YSYEKL. Trimming left V 5 bases short and J 5 bases short, with 15 bases between. The CDR3 spans 14 residues. The CDR3 region is CASSAQHVGETQYF. CDR3 sequence (DNA): TGCGCCAGCAGCGCCCAACATGTGGGGGAGACCCAGTACTTC.

The rearrangement links TRBV7-2 to TRBJ2-5; 9 bases map to TRBD2. Trimming cost V 8 bases and J 5 bases; bases outside gene matches: 9. Germline-derived CDR1 and CDR2 are SGHTA and FQGNSA. There are 14 residues in the CDR3. The CDR3 nucleotides are TGTGCCAGCGAAATTGCGGGGGGGGTGGAGACCCAGTACTTC. It translates to CASEIAGGVETQYF.

The chain employs TRBV10-1 and TRBJ2-7, with D maybe TRBD2 (6 bases). Per the germline V gene, CDR1 is WNHNN and CDR2 is SYGVQD (reference sequence). The CDR3 totals 11 residues. Trimming pared 2 bases from V and 7 bases from J, leaving 6 bases between. The chain's CDR3 is CASSEAGEQYF. CDR3 DNA sequence: TGCGCCAGCAGTGAGGCGGGAGAGCAGTACTTC.

The chain is built from TRBV5-8 and TRBJ1-1; perhaps TRBD1 as D (5 bases). V lost 1 base and J 8 bases, leaving 15 bases between the germline ends. The CDR3 is 14 amino acids. In germline, CDR1 is SGHTS, CDR2 YDEGEE. The CDR3 is CASSLRAGGTEAFF. CDR3 nucleotides: TGTGCCAGCAGCTTGCGGGCCGGGGGAACGGAAGCTTTCTTT.

V usage is TRBV29-1 and J usage is TRBJ2-2; D is undetermined. CDR3 length: 12 amino acids. The V gene's germline CDR1 is SQVTM and CDR2 ANQGSEA. The V end was cut by 4 bases, the J end by 3 bases, with 6 bases between. CDR3 sequence (DNA): TGCAGCGTTGTTCTCGACACCGGGGAGCTGTTTTTT. It codes for CSVVLDTGELFF.

V usage is TRBV9 and J usage is TRBJ1-5, with D tentatively TRBD1 (5 bases). This CDR3 has 15 residues. V lost 3 bases and J 4 bases, leaving 14 bases between the germline ends. The germline gives CDR1 SGDLS, CDR2 YYNGEE. The CDR3 bases are TGTGCCAGCAGCGAGGGGTTCTGGGGTAATCAGCCCCAGCATTTT. Translating gives CASSEGFWGNQPQHF. Full variable domain (remainder filled in from reference TRBV9 and TRBJ1-5): DSGVTQTPKHLITATGQRVTLRCSPRSGDLSVYWYQQSLDQGLQFLIQYYNGEERAKGNILERFSAQQFPDLHSELNLSSLELGDSALYFCASSEGFWGNQPQHFGDGTRLSIL.

J is TRBJ1-4 and V is TRBV21-1; the table's D call of TRBD1 was not tested on the DNA. TRBV21-1 is marked as a pseudogene. This CDR3 contains 22 residues. The CDR3: CASSTHRSQSQRSIAVDEKLFF. The CDR3 DNA follows: TGTGCCAGCAGCACCCACAGGTCTCAGTCCCAGAGGTCAATCGCTGTTGATGAAAAACTGTTTTTT.

The chain is built from TRBV10-3 and TRBJ1-4; perhaps TRBD1 as D (5 bases). The CDR3 runs 14 residues. Germline values: CDR1 ENHRY, CDR2 SYGVKD. V gave up 5 bases and J gave up 8 bases, with 15 bases separating them. CDR3 amino acids: CAISRGASLEKLFF. CDR3 DNA: TGTGCCATCAGTAGAGGGGCGAGTTTAGAAAAACTGTTTTTT.

The rearrangement links TRBV19 to TRBJ2-2; 8 nucleotides agree with TRBD1. Losses at the gene ends were 8 bases for V and 2 bases for J; bases not matched to a gene: 10. CDR3 length: 16 amino acids. The germline CDR1 and CDR2 sequences are LNHDA and SQIVND (reference sequence). CDR3 DNA sequence: TGTGCCAGTGACAGGGGTCTCGCTCTTAACACCGGGGAGCTGTTTTTT. Its protein is CASDRGLALNTGELFF.

By its share, this clone is medium-sized (0.01 to 0.1%). The chain is built from TRBV6-5 and TRBJ2-3; D may be TRBD2 (5 bases). The germline V gene has CDR1 MNHEY and CDR2 SVGAGI. This CDR3 is built from 14 residues. V dropped 4 bases and J dropped 2 bases, with 10 bases sitting between them. CDR3 coding DNA: TGTGCCAGCAGTTGGGAGCGAAACACAGATACGCAGTATTTT. Its translation is CASSWERNTDTQYF.

V is TRBV6-4 and J is TRBJ1-5; the D gene is possibly TRBD1 (5 bases). There are 14 residues in the CDR3. Germline lookup yields CDR1 MRHNA and CDR2 SNTAGT. Trimming left V 6 bases short and J 10 bases short, with 19 bases between. The CDR3 is CASSVVGGVDPQHF. The DNA for the CDR3 is TGTGCCAGCAGCGTGGTTGGGGGGGTGGATCCCCAGCATTTT.

This clone showed up just once. The CDR3 sequence: CASSRDRGLPGELFF. The DNA of the CDR3 is TGTGCCAGCAGCCGGGACAGGGGGCTTCCCGGGGAGCTGTTTTTT. The rearrangement joins TRBV7-7 to TRBJ2-2; 12 nucleotides match TRBD1. The CDR3 covers 15 residues. V dropped 5 bases and J dropped 6; count of bases not matched to a gene: 4. Germline V gene lookup returns CDR1 SSHAT and CDR2 FNYEAQ (reference sequence).

This chain uses TRBV28 with TRBJ2-3; 12 nucleotides match TRBD2. Germline CDR1 and CDR2: MDHEN and SYDVKM. Germline trimming cut 5 bases from V and 7 bases from J; bases unmatched to any gene: 1. The CDR3 covers 13 residues. The CDR3 region is CASSLAGGNTQYF. The CDR3 DNA reads TGTGCCAGCAGTCTAGCGGGAGGGAATACGCAGTATTTT. Variable domain in full (rest from reference TRBV28 and TRBJ2-3): DVKVTQSSRYLVKRTGEKVFLECVQDMDHENMFWYRQDPGLGLRLIYFSYDVKMKEKGDIPEGYSVSREKKERFSLILESASTNQTSMYLCASSLAGGNTQYFGPGTRLTVL.

The chain joins TRBV5-5 to TRBJ2-1, with D unresolved. The germline V gene encodes CDR1 SGHKS and CDR2 YYEKEE (reference sequence). The CDR3 length is 15 residues. V lost 0 bases and J lost 4, with 11 bases in between. The CDR3 DNA sequence: TGTGCCAGCAGCTTGGGAGGAATTACGTACAATGAGCAGTTCTTC. Amino acid sequence: CASSLGGITYNEQFF.

This clone showed up just once. V gene TRBV7-6 combines with J gene TRBJ2-5, with TRBD2 matching 12 bases. Per germline, CDR1 SGHVS and CDR2 FNYEAQ. J lost 7 bases, V lost 1 base, and 13 bases had no gene match. The CDR3 runs to 18 residues. This chain's CDR3 is CASSLEHPSGGAGPTQYF. In DNA form, the CDR3 reads TGTGCCAGCAGCTTAGAGCACCCTAGCGGGGGGGCCGGGCCGACCCAGTACTTC.

This clone was counted once. The V call is TRBV28, the J call TRBJ2-4; D is perhaps TRBD2 (5 bases). Germline values: CDR1 MDHEN, CDR2 SYDVKM. V was cut by 3 bases and J by 3 bases, with 18 bases left in between. CDR3 length: 17 residues. CDR3: CASSFSPLAGDKNIQYF. The DNA for the CDR3 is TGTGCCAGCAGTTTTTCCCCCCTCGCCGGGGACAAAAACATTCAGTACTTC.

This clone was recorded a few times. The rearrangement links TRBV19 to TRBJ2-5; D not resolved. The CDR3 runs 11 residues. Trimming removed 1 base at V and 5 bases at J, with 2 bases between. Germline CDR1 reads LNHDA; CDR2 reads SQIVND (reference sequence). The CDR3 here is CASSIAETQYF. CDR3 nucleotides: TGTGCCAGTAGTATAGCGGAGACCCAGTACTTC.

This chain links TRBV9 with TRBJ2-4, with D unclear. Germline CDR1 reads SGDLS; CDR2 reads YYNGEE. Trimming removed 4 bases from V and 7 bases from J, with 6 bases in between. The CDR3 is made up of 11 amino acids. Written as DNA, the CDR3 is TGTGCCAGCAGCAAAGAGAACATTCAGTACTTC. Its protein is CASSKENIQYF.

There are a few counts of this clone. The rearrangement joins TRBV6-5 to TRBJ1-6; tentative D call: TRBD1 (5 bases). The length of the CDR3 is 14 residues. V gave up 6 bases and J gave up 5 bases, with 11 bases separating them. Germline V gene data show CDR1 as MNHEY and CDR2 as SVGAGI. This CDR3 is CASRGLGDNSPLHF. CDR3 sequence (DNA): TGTGCCAGCAGAGGGTTGGGGGATAATTCACCCCTCCACTTT.

This clone is labeled large (0.1 to 1%). V and J are TRBV4-1 and TRBJ2-2; 8 positions agree with TRBD2. V gave up 4 bases and J gave up 7 bases; unmatched junction bases: 11. From germline, CDR1 is MGHRA and CDR2 YSYEKL. The CDR3 loop spans 16 amino acids. This CDR3 is CASSLGSGGPFGELFF. The CDR3, as DNA: TGCGCCAGCAGCCTGGGAAGCGGGGGTCCCTTCGGGGAGCTGTTTTTT.

The genes are TRBV6-6 and TRBJ2-2; 11 bases align to TRBD1. Germline V gene data show CDR1 as MNHNY and CDR2 as SVGAGI (reference sequence). J gave up 4 bases and V 4 bases, and 2 bases lay outside the gene matches. CDR3 length equals 15 residues. The DNA for the CDR3 is TGTGCCAGCAGTTCGGACAGGGGGCGCACCGGGGAGCTGTTTTTT. It yields the protein CASSSDRGRTGELFF.

This clone showed up just a few times. The chain carries TRBV9 and TRBJ2-3, with 7 bases aligning to TRBD2. Per the germline V gene, CDR1 is SGDLS and CDR2 is YYNGEE. V was clipped by 0 bases and J by 1 base; unmatched bases: 2. The CDR3 length is 15 residues. CDR3 in DNA: TGTGCCAGCAGCGTAGGGAGCGGGGGCACAGATACGCAGTATTTT. It specifies CASSVGSGGTDTQYF.

This chain links TRBV10-1 with TRBJ1-2, with D unclear. The CDR3 length is 13 residues. Deletions cut 6 bases from V and 6 bases from J, with 14 bases between. Germline values: CDR1 WNHNN, CDR2 SYGVQD (reference sequence). The CDR3 reads CASSQAGWDGYTF. The CDR3 DNA reads as TGCGCCAGCAGCCAGGCAGGTTGGGATGGCTACACCTTC.

The gene calls are TRBV19 and TRBJ1-6; weak D call: TRBD1 (5 bases). This CDR3 is built from 14 residues. The germline V gene encodes CDR1 LNHDA and CDR2 SQIVND (reference sequence). V was cut by 6 bases and J by 8 bases, with 14 bases left in between. CDR3 DNA sequence: TGTGCCAGTAGACCGGGACTGCGGGATTCACCCCTCCACTTT. Translating it yields CASRPGLRDSPLHF.

To note about this clone: It is likely a read error, because the conserved phenylalanine at the end of the CDR3 is missing. The chain carries TRBV19 and TRBJ1-1; no firm D call. Germline V CDR1 and CDR2: LNHDA, SQIVND (reference sequence). V dropped 7 bases and J dropped 1 base, with 4 bases sitting between them. This CDR3 region has 11 residues. The CDR3 region is CASTGNTEAFL. The CDR3 nucleotides are TGTGCCAGTACTGGGAACACTGAAGCTTTCCTT.

This chain links TRBV30 with TRBJ1-4; no reliable D call. The CDR3 is 17 amino acids. The germline CDR1 and CDR2 sequences are GTSNPN and SVGIG (reference sequence). V lost 2 bases, J lost 5 bases, and 21 bases lay in between. Written as DNA, the CDR3 is TGTGCCTGGAGTACCGGGAGCCTGGCTAGGGCCAATGAAAAACTGTTTTTT. Its protein product is CAWSTGSLARANEKLFF.

There are a few counts of this clone. The V gene is TRBV29-1, the J gene TRBJ2-7, with D possibly matching TRBD1 (5 bases). The germline V gene has CDR1 SQVTM and CDR2 ANQGSEA. V lost 6 bases to trimming and J lost 6 bases, with 18 bases between them. The CDR3 extends over 13 amino acids. This CDR3 is CSVTTQGIVEQYF. The CDR3 nucleotides are TGCAGCGTCACTACTCAGGGTATTGTCGAGCAGTACTTC.

The V call is TRBV7-3, the J call TRBJ2-3, with TRBD2 matching over 9 bases. This CDR3 is 14 amino acids long. The trim removed 4 bases at V and 5 bases at J, leaving 4 bases unmatched. The germline V gene encodes CDR1 SGHTA and CDR2 FQGTGA. The CDR3 nucleotides read TGTGCCAGCAGCTCTAGCGGGAATCTAGATACGCAGTATTTT. It translates to CASSSSGNLDTQYF.

The V call is TRBV27, the J call TRBJ1-6, with a possible D match to TRBD1 (5 bases). V lost 3 bases to trimming and J lost 1 base, with 13 bases between them. CDR1 is MNHEY, CDR2 SMNVEV, per germline (reference sequence). The CDR3 is 17 residues long. The CDR3 protein is CASSFTGSRSYNSPLHF. The CDR3 DNA reads TGTGCCAGCAGTTTTACAGGATCTAGGTCCTATAATTCACCCCTCCACTTT.